These T cell receptor beta chains were read from a single sample in a study of siplizumab effects on memory and regulatory T cells. Generated by immunoSEQ multiplex PCR, the TCRdb table keeps only in-frame clones and is missing some. The sample shows tens of thousands of clones, around 97% of them seen only once. Sequenced: naive CD4+ T cells sorted from blood. These receptors all stem from a human donor in good health. Both conserved end residues are part of each CDR3. A D gene is named only where the DNA matches it firmly. Clone size appears in some rows only: once, few, many, or a class for an expanded clone.

DNA: TGCGCCAGCAGCTTGGGGACAGGGTCCACTGAAGCTTTCTTT; CDR3: CASSLGTGSTEAFF; D: TRBD1; V: TRBV5-1; size: NA; J: TRBJ1-1
DNA: TGTGCCAGCAGCGTAGCTGGTAGCGGGGGTCTCAGCGATACGCAGTATTTT; CDR3: CASSVAGSGGLSDTQYF; D: TRBD2; V: TRBV9; size: NA; J: TRBJ2-3
DNA: TGTGCCACCAACGGGGGCGTCTATGGCTACACCTTC; CDR3: CATNGGVYGYTF; D: NA; V: TRBV28; size: NA; J: TRBJ1-2
DNA: TGTGCCAGCAGTGACCCCGTGCGGGCTTGGGACACTGAAGCTTTCTTT; CDR3: CASSDPVRAWDTEAFF; D: NA; V: TRBV6-1; size: NA; J: TRBJ1-1
DNA: TGTGCCAGCTCACCACCGTACACCACCACTGAAGCTTTCTTT; CDR3: CASSPPYTTTEAFF; D: NA; V: TRBV18; size: NA; J: TRBJ1-1
DNA: TGTGCCAGCAGCCTCGGACAGGGGAGAAACACCATATATTTT; CDR3: CASSLGQGRNTIYF; D: TRBD1; V: TRBV11-2; size: NA; J: TRBJ1-3
DNA: TGTGCCAGCTGGGGCGGCTATAACTATGGCTACACCTTC; CDR3: CASWGGYNYGYTF; D: NA; V: TRBV2; size: once; J: TRBJ1-2
DNA: TGCGCCAGCAGCCGCTCCGGGACTAGCCCAGATACGCAGTATTTT; CDR3: CASSRSGTSPDTQYF; D: TRBD2; V: TRBV4-1; size: NA; J: TRBJ2-3
DNA: TGTGCCAGCAGCTTTCAGGGGAGAGAGACCCAGTACTTC; CDR3: CASSFQGRETQYF; D: NA; V: TRBV5-5; size: NA; J: TRBJ2-5
DNA: TGTGCCAGCAGCCCACGCTCGTCTAGCACAGATACGCAGTATTTT; CDR3: CASSPRSSSTDTQYF; D: NA; V: TRBV7-3; size: NA; J: TRBJ2-3
DNA: TGTGCCAGCAGCTTCCGGGCCTTCACAGATACGCAGTATTTT; CDR3: CASSFRAFTDTQYF; D: NA; V: TRBV7-3; size: NA; J: TRBJ2-3
DNA: TGTGCCAGCAGCCGACTAGCGGGGGGGCTGGGATTCACAGATACGCAGTATTTT; CDR3: CASSRLAGGLGFTDTQYF; D: TRBD2; V: TRBV2; size: NA; J: TRBJ2-3
DNA: TGTGCCAGTCGGGGTTCAGGGGACACTGAAGCTTTCTTT; CDR3: CASRGSGDTEAFF; D: NA; V: TRBV7-3; size: NA; J: TRBJ1-1
DNA: TGTGCCAGCAGCTTGACGGGGTCGGGGACCGGGGAGCTGTTTTTT; CDR3: CASSLTGSGTGELFF; D: NA; V: TRBV11-3; size: NA; J: TRBJ2-2
DNA: TGTGCCAGCTCACCCGATCGTGGGAATGAGCAGTTCTTC; CDR3: CASSPDRGNEQFF; D: NA; V: TRBV18; size: NA; J: TRBJ2-1
DNA: TGTGCCAGCAGCCCGCCGCTGCGGAGCCTCCACGAGCAGTACTTC; CDR3: CASSPPLRSLHEQYF; D: NA; V: TRBV5-6; size: NA; J: TRBJ2-7
DNA: TGTGCCAGCAGCCCCGGGAACAGCTTTGGAAACACCATATATTTT; CDR3: CASSPGNSFGNTIYF; D: NA; V: TRBV5-4; size: NA; J: TRBJ1-3
DNA: TGCGCCAGCAGCCAAGTCCGGGGGACCTACAATGAGCAGTTCTTC; CDR3: CASSQVRGTYNEQFF; D: NA; V: TRBV4-3; size: NA; J: TRBJ2-1
DNA: TGTGCCAGCAGCTTATCCGGCCTAGCGGGGGTTTTGTTT; CDR3: CASSLSGLAGVLF; D: TRBD2; V: TRBV11-2; size: once; J: TRBJ2-3
DNA: TGTGCCAGCAGCTTATCCGGACCTCGAGAGACCCAGTACTTC; CDR3: CASSLSGPRETQYF; D: NA; V: TRBV7-3; size: NA; J: TRBJ2-5
DNA: TGTGCCAGCAGCTCAGGGCAGTCTAACTATGGCCACACCTTC; CDR3: CASSSGQSNYGHTF; D: NA; V: TRBV7-3; size: NA; J: TRBJ1-2
DNA: TGTGCCAGTAGTAAGACTAGCGGGATTAGCACAGATACGCAGTATTTT; CDR3: CASSKTSGISTDTQYF; D: TRBD2; V: TRBV19; size: once; J: TRBJ2-3
DNA: TGCGCCAGCAGCTTGGAAGGGGGGAACACTGAAGCTTTCTTT; CDR3: CASSLEGGNTEAFF; D: NA; V: TRBV5-1; size: NA; J: TRBJ1-1
DNA: TGTGCCAGCAGCCTGGGACAGGCTGGAACTGAAGCTTTCTTT; CDR3: CASSLGQAGTEAFF; D: TRBD1; V: TRBV7-9; size: NA; J: TRBJ1-1
DNA: TGTGCCAGCAGCCGGACAGGGGGCGCGACTTTCTTT; CDR3: CASSRTGGATFF; D: TRBD1; V: TRBV7-2; size: NA; J: TRBJ1-1
DNA: TGTGCCCCGGGCGGTAGCGGGGGCCGGAACACCGGGGAGCTGTTTTTT; CDR3: CAPGGSGGRNTGELFF; D: TRBD2; V: TRBV2; size: NA; J: TRBJ2-2
DNA: TGTGCCAGCAGTGGGGTGGATTTCCAGGGGGCGACTTGGAACACTGAAGCTTTCTTT; CDR3: CASSGVDFQGATWNTEAFF; D: TRBD1; V: TRBV2; size: NA; J: TRBJ1-1
DNA: TGCGCCAGCAAGACCTCGCTGGTCAAACGAGTCCGGGGCTACACCTTC; CDR3: CASKTSLVKRVRGYTF; D: NA; V: TRBV10-1; size: NA; J: TRBJ1-2
DNA: TGTGCCAGTAGGCTGACCCGGGGTTACGAGCAGTACTTC; CDR3: CASRLTRGYEQYF; D: NA; V: TRBV19; size: NA; J: TRBJ2-7
DNA: TGTGCCAGCAGTCTAGCGGGGGGCCCCTACGAGCAGTACTTC; CDR3: CASSLAGGPYEQYF; D: TRBD2; V: TRBV28; size: NA; J: TRBJ2-7
DNA: TGTGCCAGCAGCGCACGTCGGACAGGGGGCAGTGGCTACACCTTC; CDR3: CASSARRTGGSGYTF; D: TRBD1; V: TRBV9; size: NA; J: TRBJ1-2
DNA: TGTGCCAGCAGCTTAGCTAGCGGGGGTGGAAATGAGCAGTTCTTC; CDR3: CASSLASGGGNEQFF; D: TRBD2; V: TRBV11-1; size: NA; J: TRBJ2-1
DNA: TGCGCCAGCAGTGACGGACAGGCCATCTACGAGCAGTACTTC; CDR3: CASSDGQAIYEQYF; D: TRBD1; V: TRBV10-1; size: once; J: TRBJ2-7
DNA: TGTGCCAGCAGCCAGACCGAGAACACCGGGGAGCTGTTTTTT; CDR3: CASSQTENTGELFF; D: NA; V: TRBV7-9; size: once; J: TRBJ2-2
DNA: TGTGCCAGCAGTTTATTAGGGGCCCAAGAGACCCAGTACTTC; CDR3: CASSLLGAQETQYF; D: NA; V: TRBV27; size: NA; J: TRBJ2-5
DNA: TGTGCCAGCAGCTTGGTAGGGACAGGGATCTACGAGCAGTACTTC; CDR3: CASSLVGTGIYEQYF; D: TRBD1; V: TRBV5-6; size: once; J: TRBJ2-7
DNA: TGTGCCAGCAGTGAAACGGGCACCGGGGAGCTGTTTTTT; CDR3: CASSETGTGELFF; D: NA; V: TRBV6-1; size: NA; J: TRBJ2-2
DNA: TGTGCCAGCAGCTCCATACTAGCCGATACGCAGTATTTT; CDR3: CASSSILADTQYF; D: NA; V: TRBV5-6; size: NA; J: TRBJ2-3
DNA: TGTGCCTGGAGTGAGCAGGGCGGATCACCCCTCCACTTT; CDR3: CAWSEQGGSPLHF; D: NA; V: TRBV30; size: NA; J: TRBJ1-6
DNA: TGTGCCAGCAGTTACTCTATGGGGGTGACTTACGAGCAGTACTTC; CDR3: CASSYSMGVTYEQYF; D: NA; V: TRBV6-5; size: NA; J: TRBJ2-7
DNA: TGTGCCAGCAGTTACGGGACAGGGGTCCTGAACACTGAAGCTTTCTTT; CDR3: CASSYGTGVLNTEAFF; D: TRBD1; V: TRBV6-5; size: NA; J: TRBJ1-1
DNA: TGTGCCAGCAGTATAGGGGCTTCAAATGAAAAACTGTTTTTT; CDR3: CASSIGASNEKLFF; D: NA; V: TRBV28; size: NA; J: TRBJ1-4
DNA: TGTGCCAGCAGTACAAATCGACAGGGGGCAGACCAGCCCCAGCATTTT; CDR3: CASSTNRQGADQPQHF; D: TRBD1; V: TRBV28; size: NA; J: TRBJ1-5
DNA: TGTGCCAGCAGCGCGGTCAGACAGTACACTGAAGCTTTCTTT; CDR3: CASSAVRQYTEAFF; D: NA; V: TRBV9; size: few; J: TRBJ1-1
DNA: TGTGCCAGCAGCTTAGCAACTAGCGGGGGGATGCGAGATACGCAGTATTTT; CDR3: CASSLATSGGMRDTQYF; D: TRBD2; V: TRBV7-2; size: once; J: TRBJ2-3
DNA: TGTGCCAGCAGCTTGGGCGGGGGGAGACAAGAGACCCAGTACTTC; CDR3: CASSLGGGRQETQYF; D: TRBD2; V: TRBV5-4; size: NA; J: TRBJ2-5
DNA: TGTGCCAGCAGCTTGCCGCGGTGGGGCCCCACAGATACGCAGTATTTT; CDR3: CASSLPRWGPTDTQYF; D: NA; V: TRBV5-6; size: once; J: TRBJ2-3
DNA: TGTGCCAGCAGCTCCATTAAAGGGACAGGGGTCGCTGAGCAGTTCTTC; CDR3: CASSSIKGTGVAEQFF; D: TRBD1; V: TRBV7-7; size: NA; J: TRBJ2-1
DNA: TGTGCCACCAGCAGAGGGGTCCGGGGGACCCTCGAGACCCAGTACTTC; CDR3: CATSRGVRGTLETQYF; D: NA; V: TRBV15; size: NA; J: TRBJ2-5
DNA: TGTGCCAGCAGCCCGGCCGCCGGCGAGACCCAGTACTTC; CDR3: CASSPAAGETQYF; D: NA; V: TRBV7-2; size: NA; J: TRBJ2-5
DNA: TGTGCCAGCTCACCACAGCTCATGAACACTGAAGCTTTCTTT; CDR3: CASSPQLMNTEAFF; D: NA; V: TRBV18; size: NA; J: TRBJ1-1
DNA: TGTGCCAGCGGGAACTCTTGGGGCGGCAGCACAGATACGCAGTATTTT; CDR3: CASGNSWGGSTDTQYF; D: NA; V: TRBV5-8; size: NA; J: TRBJ2-3
DNA: TGTGCCAGCAGCTCACAGGGAATGACGCAGTATTTT; CDR3: CASSSQGMTQYF; D: NA; V: TRBV7-2; size: once; J: TRBJ2-3
DNA: TGTGCCACCCAACCTGGGATAGGGCCCGGAGACACAGATACGCAGTATTTT; CDR3: CATQPGIGPGDTDTQYF; D: NA; V: TRBV2; size: NA; J: TRBJ2-3
DNA: TGTGCCAGCAGTTTAAGGGACCCTAGCACAGATACGCAGTATTTT; CDR3: CASSLRDPSTDTQYF; D: NA; V: TRBV27; size: NA; J: TRBJ2-3
DNA: TGTGCCAGTAACGAGGGGGCTTGGGATCAGCCCCAGCATTTT; CDR3: CASNEGAWDQPQHF; D: TRBD1; V: TRBV19; size: NA; J: TRBJ1-5